This TCR beta chain was documented in a study of blood T cell repertoires in COVID-19. Study context: The United States, Italy and Spain were the sources of the acute and convalescent COVID-19 samples. Sample material is recorded as cDNA or gDNA derived from T cells, B-cell-depleted T cells, or PBMCs.

The CDR3 covers 15 residues. CDR1 is MNHNY and CDR2 is SVGAGI in the germline V gene (reference sequence). The V gene lost 8 bases and the J gene lost 1 base, with 16 bases spanning the gap. Sequencing was performed with immunoSEQ multiplex PCR; in TCRdb, only in-frame clones are kept and a portion is missing. The sample records approximately 50,000 clones, roughly 86% being singletons. This sequence was found in a human donor in a cohort sampled during active COVID-19. The chain employs TRBV6-6 and TRBJ2-3, with D possibly being TRBD1 (5 bases). Material for sequencing was peripheral blood. CDR3 sequence (DNA): TGTGCCAGCTCCAGGGATGGGGAACGCACAGATACGCAGTATTTT. Its protein product is CASSRDGERTDTQYF.